These 12 T cell receptor beta chains came from one sample sequenced in a study of metastatic and nonmetastatic thyroid tumors. Thyroid surgery took place with no prior treatment in any patient. TCRdb re-called the PCR reads with MiXCR. This table has some 83,000 clones, under 15% appearing once. The sequenced sample consisted of tumor tissue. Source of these receptors: a female donor with papillary thyroid cancer or a benign thyroid nodule (not recorded which). Some clones in this sample may be carry-over from other donors' samples.

Worth noting for this clone: Just one base apart from a much larger clone, this may be a read error. The chain links TRBV9 to TRBJ2-3, with 7 bases that match TRBD1. Germline CDR1 and CDR2: SGDLS and YYNGEE. Trimming took 3 bases from V and 6 from J; bases not matched to a gene: 13. This CDR3 comprises 16 residues. CDR3 coding DNA: TGTGCCAGCAGCGACCAACTAGAGGGGGCTCCCGATACGCAGTATTTT. It codes for CASSDQLEGAPDTQYF.

This clone was counted ten times or more. V and J are TRBV20-1 and TRBJ1-2, with D maybe TRBD1 (6 bases). The CDR3 totals 13 residues. V lost 6 bases and J lost 1, with 12 bases in between. Germline V gives CDR1 DFQATT, CDR2 SNEGSKA (reference sequence). The CDR3 here is CSAPGHLNYGYTF. As DNA, the CDR3 is TGCAGTGCCCCGGGACACCTTAACTATGGCTACACCTTC.

This clone was seen many times. The chain recombines TRBV20-1 with TRBJ1-5; TRBD1 is a possible D gene (6 bases). Germline loops: CDR1 DFQATT, CDR2 SNEGSKA (reference sequence). The CDR3 length is 15 residues. Trimming removed 0 bases at V and 7 bases at J, with 16 bases between. The CDR3 spells CSARDSRGTGQPQHF. The CDR3 DNA reads TGCAGTGCTAGAGATTCCAGGGGTACGGGGCAGCCCCAGCATTTT.

At least ten counts were recorded for this clone. V gene TRBV30 combines with J gene TRBJ2-5; TRBD2 aligns across 7 bases. Germline V gene lookup returns CDR1 GTSNPN and CDR2 SVGIG (reference sequence). The junction had 7 bases not matched to a gene; V was cut back by 2 bases and J by 4 bases. This CDR3 contains 14 residues. The CDR3 loop reads CAWSLAGPRETQYF. CDR3 DNA sequence: TGTGCCTGGAGTTTAGCGGGCCCCCGAGAGACCCAGTACTTC.

This clone was seen a few times. This clone may be a read error of a much larger clone one base away. The V and J genes are TRBV12-3 or TRBV12-4 and TRBJ2-4, with 15 positions matching TRBD2. Trimming cost V 5 bases and J 5 bases; bases outside gene matches: 10. The CDR3 runs 18 residues. CDR3 bases: TGTGCCAGCAGTACCCGGCTTAGGACTAGCGGGAGGGAAAACATTCAGTACTTC. Amino acids: CASSTRLRTSGRENIQYF.

This clone was detected a few times. A much larger clone sits a single nucleotide away, making a read error possible. V is TRBV28 and J is TRBJ2-3; the match to TRBD2 covers 8 bases. The germline V gene has CDR1 MDHEN and CDR2 SYDVKM. The CDR3 contains 15 residues. This CDR3 is CASSTGTSDTDTKYF. CDR3 sequence (DNA): TGTGCCAGCAGTACCGGGACTAGTGACACAGATACGAAGTATTTT.

In this sample, this clone turned up many times. This same CDR3 is encoded by further DNA sequences in the sample. The J gene is TRBJ2-3, the V gene TRBV12-3 or TRBV12-4, with a possible D match to TRBD1 (5 bases). Trimming pared 7 bases from V and 3 bases from J, leaving 11 bases between. The CDR3 has 13 residues. CDR3 coding DNA: TGTGCCAGCAAAATGCAGGGTACAGATACGCAGTATTTT. Translating gives CASKMQGTDTQYF.

This clone was detected many times. The rearrangement uses TRBV11-1 and TRBJ1-2, with D perhaps matching TRBD1 (6 bases). V was trimmed by 5 bases and J by 8 bases, leaving 24 bases between them. CDR3 length: 16 residues. Germline loops: CDR1 SGHAT, CDR2 FQDESV (reference sequence). The CDR3 is CASSRSLTRGEGGYTF. The CDR3 nucleotides read TGTGCCAGCAGCCGATCCCTTACAAGGGGGGAAGGGGGCTACACCTTC.

This clone was recorded at least ten times. The chain's CDR3 is CASKPGSSGANVLTF. Written as DNA, the CDR3 is TGTGCCAGTAAACCGGGGAGCTCTGGGGCCAACGTCCTGACTTTC. This rearrangement joins TRBV19 to TRBJ2-6; maybe TRBD2 (5 bases). Trimming left V 7 bases short and J 0 bases short, with 10 bases between. This CDR3 is 15 amino acids long. Germline V gene data show CDR1 as LNHDA and CDR2 as SQIVND (reference sequence). Full variable domain (remainder filled in from reference TRBV19 and TRBJ2-6): DGGITQSPKYLFRKEGQNVTLSCEQNLNHDAMYWYRQDPGQGLRLIYYSQIVNDFQKGDIAEGYSVSREKKESFPLTVTSAQKNPTAFYLCASKPGSSGANVLTFGAGSRLTVL.

The chain combines TRBV7-9 with TRBJ1-5; D unclear. This CDR3 region has 15 residues. Trimming left V 1 base short and J 0 bases short, with 7 bases between. CDR1 and CDR2 from the germline V gene are SEHNR and FQNEAQ (reference sequence). The CDR3 protein is CASSLGGYSNQPQHF. CDR3 bases: TGTGCCAGCAGCTTAGGGGGTTATAGCAATCAGCCCCAGCATTTT.

As to this clone: Possible read error: a much larger clone is one base away. The genes are TRBV6-5 and TRBJ2-2; no clear D gene. CDR1 and CDR2 from the germline V gene are MNHEY and SVGAGI. This CDR3 has 14 residues. CDR3: CASSYRAVTVELFF. In DNA form, the CDR3 reads TGTGCCAGCAGTTACCGGGCCGTCACCGTGGAGCTGTTTTTT.

This clone turned up a few times. With a much larger clone just one base away, this may be a read error. The gene calls are TRBV10-3 and TRBJ1-4, with 7 bases aligning to TRBD1. CDR1 is ENHRY and CDR2 is SYGVKD in the germline V gene. This CDR3 contains 15 residues. With V trimmed by 2 bases and J by 5 bases, 5 bases remained unmatched. CDR3 amino acids: CAISEIQGSNEKLFF. CDR3 bases: TGTGCCATCAGTGAGATACAGGGGAGCAATGAAAAACTGTTTTTT.